This TCR beta chain was captured by sequencing in a study of T cells in women clearing cervical HPV infection. The wider study: Cases were women with histologically confirmed HPV16-related CIN3 or worse, including a couple of invasive cancers. No precancer developed; the control's incident HPV16 infection cleared within 12 months.

Prevalent HPV16 infections were excluded; only incident single HPV16 infections included. Assay used: immunoSEQ multiplex PCR; TCRdb lists only in-frame clones, some missing. The repertoire shows tens of thousands of clones; the top ten hold less than 4%. On this clone: Read data end 3 residues before the CDR3 end; the end is taken from the germline J gene.

V trimming: 5 bases; J trimming: 3 bases; junction bases outside the gene matches: 7. This CDR3 has 14 amino acids. Germline CDR1 is SGHNT and CDR2 is YYREEE (reference sequence). Sequenced input: blood buffy coat. The TCR sequence derives from a woman between 18 and 75 years old with a cervical HPV16 infection that either progressed to CIN3+ or cleared (not recorded which). The chain couples TRBV5-4 to TRBJ1-1; 7 nucleotides line up with TRBD1. The CDR3: CASSTRGAYTEAFF. The covered CDR3 bases are TGTGCCAGCAGTACCAGGGGGGCGTACACTGAA.